This TCR beta chain derives from a study of cytomegalovirus exposure and HLA in healthy donors. The germline V gene has CDR1 GTSNPN and CDR2 SVGIG (reference sequence). The CDR3 consists of 13 residues. V was clipped by 3 bases and J by 5 bases; unmatched bases: 6. This clone was counted once. Antigen specificity is unknown. Produced via immunoSEQ multiplex PCR; TCRdb's table is partial and in-frame only. This table has some 170,000 clones, about 86% appearing once. Study-level findings and limits: A list of roughly 160 TCR beta chains associated with cytomegalovirus was given.

The study drew the donors from its approximately 110-subject validation cohort, separate from the 666-subject first cohort. This receptor was identified in a woman aged 25 to 39 in good health and CMV-seronegative. The genes are TRBV30 and TRBJ1-2; 7 positions agree with TRBD1. The specimen was PBMCs. The CDR3 DNA follows: TGTGCCTGGAGCGAACGCAGGGGGTATGGCTACACCTTC. This sequence encodes CAWSERRGYGYTF.